The following is a T cell receptor beta chain sequence with its context. Antigen unknown. Generated by immunoSEQ multiplex PCR, the TCRdb table keeps only in-frame clones and is missing some. The repertoire holds about 160,000 clones, with around nine tenths as singletons. The record originates from a study of T cell responses to AZD1222 COVID-19 vaccine. Study outcomes and limitations: Two AZD1222 doses significantly raised spike-specific TCR breadth and depth over controls. In a largely white British group with more females than males, clonal diversity was possibly underestimated.

From germline, CDR1 is SEHNR and CDR2 FQNEAQ (reference sequence). This CDR3 is built from 14 residues. Trimming took off 1 base at V and 6 bases at J, with 10 bases between the two ends. The V gene is TRBV7-9, the J gene TRBJ1-5, with D tentatively TRBD1 (6 bases). Specimen: peripheral blood, collected on day 0 of AZD1222 vaccination. This receptor was taken from an adult in good health. The CDR3 spells CASSLEGGIQPQHF. The CDR3 coding sequence is TGTGCCAGCAGCTTAGAAGGGGGAATTCAGCCCCAGCATTTT.